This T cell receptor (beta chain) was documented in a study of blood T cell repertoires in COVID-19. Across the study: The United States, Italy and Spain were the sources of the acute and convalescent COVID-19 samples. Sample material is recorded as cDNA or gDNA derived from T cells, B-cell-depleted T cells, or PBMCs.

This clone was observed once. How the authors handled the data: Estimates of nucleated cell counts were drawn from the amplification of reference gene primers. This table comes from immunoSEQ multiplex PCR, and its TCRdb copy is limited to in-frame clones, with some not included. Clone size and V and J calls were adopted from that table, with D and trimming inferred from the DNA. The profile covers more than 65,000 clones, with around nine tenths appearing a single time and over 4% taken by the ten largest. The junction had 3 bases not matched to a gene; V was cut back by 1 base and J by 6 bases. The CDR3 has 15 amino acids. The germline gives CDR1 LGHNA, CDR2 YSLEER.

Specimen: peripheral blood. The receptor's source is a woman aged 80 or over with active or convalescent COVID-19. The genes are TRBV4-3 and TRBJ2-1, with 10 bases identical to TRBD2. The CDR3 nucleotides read TGCGCCAGCAGCCAAGCTAGCGGGAGTTTCAATGAGCAGTTCTTC. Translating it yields CASSQASGSFNEQFF.